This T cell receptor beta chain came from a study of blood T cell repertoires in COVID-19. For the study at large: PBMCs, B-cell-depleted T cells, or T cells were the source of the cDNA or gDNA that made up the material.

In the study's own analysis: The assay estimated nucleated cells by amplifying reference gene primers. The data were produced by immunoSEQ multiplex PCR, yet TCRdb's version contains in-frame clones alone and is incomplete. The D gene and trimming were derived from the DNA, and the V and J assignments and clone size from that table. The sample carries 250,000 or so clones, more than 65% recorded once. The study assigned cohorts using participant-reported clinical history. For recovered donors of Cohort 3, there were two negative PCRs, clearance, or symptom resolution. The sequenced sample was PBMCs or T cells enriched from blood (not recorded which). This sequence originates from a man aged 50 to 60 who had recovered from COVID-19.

CDR3 loop: CASSLGHGLRGNTIYF. The CDR3 region has the DNA TGTGCCAGCAGCTTAGGGCATGGCCTTCGCGGAAACACCATATATTTT. J is TRBJ1-3 and V is TRBV7-9; D is undetermined. Germline assignment: CDR1 SEHNR and CDR2 FQNEAQ (reference sequence). V was pared by 1 base and J by 4 bases, with 14 bases between. The CDR3 has 16 residues.